These 9 T cell receptor beta chains were all obtained from the same sample, sequenced in a study of T cells in localized non-small cell lung cancer (TCRdb year 2020). Preparation of the library involved the immunoSEQ multiplex PCR assay. Entries here come from immuneACCESS through TCRdb and include only in-frame sequences with V and J called. Some clones fail to appear in such tables; in the studies checked, an unresolved V gene covers under half of the shortfall, and the cause of the remainder is unknown. This sample lists some 66,000 clones; 84% were detected once. Jointly, the top ten make up approximately 12% of the sample. Sequences were derived from peripheral blood, sampled before any cancer treatment. These TCRs come from an older female donor with stage I lung adenocarcinoma.

V and J are TRBV19 and TRBJ1-1, with 7 nucleotides matching TRBD1. The CDR3 length is 14 residues. V dropped 7 bases and J dropped 1; count of bases not matched to a gene: 6. Per the germline V gene, CDR1 is LNHDA and CDR2 is SQIVND (reference sequence). The CDR3 DNA sequence: TGTGCCAGTATCGGGGGGACAGCGAACACTGAAGCTTTCTTT. Amino acids: CASIGGTANTEAFF.

This chain connects TRBV7-9 to TRBJ1-3; D is unresolved. Deletions cut 5 bases from V and 0 bases from J, with 8 bases between. From germline, CDR1 is SEHNR and CDR2 FQNEAQ (reference sequence). The CDR3 is made up of 14 amino acids. The CDR3: CASSHDNSGNTIYF. Written as DNA, the CDR3 is TGTGCCAGCAGCCACGACAACTCTGGAAACACCATATATTTT.

The chain recombines TRBV5-4 with TRBJ2-2; D is ambiguous. Deletions cut 2 bases from V and 6 bases from J, with 11 bases between. This CDR3 region has 14 residues. Per germline, CDR1 SGHNT and CDR2 YYREEE (reference sequence). The CDR3, as DNA: TGTGCCAGCAGCTTCTGGGTAAACGCCGGGGAGCTGTTTTTT. This translates into CASSFWVNAGELFF.

The rearrangement links TRBV5-1 to TRBJ2-2; tentatively, D is TRBD1 or TRBD2 (6 bases each). Trimming shortened V by 2 bases and J by 6 bases, and 14 bases separated the two germline ends. Germline V gives CDR1 SGHRS, CDR2 YFSETQ. The CDR3 totals 15 residues. DNA of the CDR3: TGCGCCAGCAGCTTAAGCAGGGGAGGCCCCGGGGAGCTGTTTTTT. Protein: CASSLSRGGPGELFF.

The gene calls are TRBV9 and TRBJ2-7; D may be TRBD2 (6 bases). This CDR3 has 14 residues. Germline V lookup: CDR1 SGDLS, CDR2 YYNGEE. The ends were cut back, 0 bases at V and 0 bases at J, with 7 bases in the middle. DNA for the CDR3: TGTGCCAGCAGCGTAGACGGGGGCTCCTACGAGCAGTACTTC. It yields the protein CASSVDGGSYEQYF. The variable domain in full, with the rest retrieved from reference TRBV9 and TRBJ2-7, is DSGVTQTPKHLITATGQRVTLRCSPRSGDLSVYWYQQSLDQGLQFLIQYYNGEERAKGNILERFSAQQFPDLHSELNLSSLELGDSALYFCASSVDGGSYEQYFGPGTRLTVT.

The chain uses TRBV7-6 and TRBJ1-3; no clear D. This CDR3 is built from 18 residues. V lost 1 base to trimming and J lost 0 bases, with 16 bases between them. The germline V gene has CDR1 SGHVS and CDR2 FNYEAQ. CDR3 region: CASSLGWLKEGSGNTIYF. For the CDR3, the DNA is TGTGCCAGCAGCTTAGGATGGCTGAAGGAGGGCTCTGGAAACACCATATATTTT.

The gene calls are TRBV7-9 and TRBJ2-1; D is ambiguous. CDR3 length: 15 amino acids. V lost 2 bases to trimming and J lost 5 bases, with 13 bases between them. Germline V gene data show CDR1 as SEHNR and CDR2 as FQNEAQ (reference sequence). The CDR3 DNA follows: TGTGCCAGCAGCTTACTTGAGTTAAGAGACAATGAGCAGTTCTTC. Protein: CASSLLELRDNEQFF.

This chain joins TRBV5-4 and TRBJ2-7; 9 bases are a match to TRBD2. Trimming cost V 3 bases and J 3 bases; bases outside gene matches: 10. CDR3 size: 16 residues. Per germline, CDR1 SGHNT and CDR2 YYREEE (reference sequence). In nucleotides, the CDR3 is TGTGCCAGCAGCTGGGATCCGGGACTAGCAATCTACGAGCAGTACTTC. Protein product: CASSWDPGLAIYEQYF.

The CDR3, as DNA: TGCGCCAGCAGTCAATCCTCCGGACAGGGAGGTCAGCCCCAGCATTTT. As protein: CASSQSSGQGGQPQHF. This rearrangement joins TRBV23-1 to TRBJ1-5; TRBD1 aligns across 8 bases. TRBV23-1 has ORF status, its function being uncertain. V was pared by 0 bases and J by 6 bases, with 7 bases of the junction left unmatched. This CDR3 contains 16 residues.